This TCR beta chain was sequenced for a study of cytomegalovirus exposure and HLA in healthy donors. V lost 0 bases, J lost 0 bases, and 2 bases stayed unmatched. There are 15 residues in the CDR3. Germline-derived CDR1 and CDR2 are SGHRS and YFSETQ. Concerning this clone itself: Its antigen remains unidentified.

Overall study results and limits: The sole available immune exposure information was CMV serostatus. Data from an earlier analysis indicated that most TCR beta V segments were productive either about 90% or about 30% of the time. In a later analysis, V- and J-gene trimming of beta chains associated with a DCLRE1C missense variant, replicated independently.

This PCR relied on a set of 60 Vbeta primers and 13 Jbeta primers. Produced via immunoSEQ multiplex PCR; TCRdb's table is partial and in-frame only. The profile shows some 79,000 clones, around 81% of them singletons. Specimen: PBMCs. This clonotype was obtained from a male donor in good health and CMV-seropositive. The chain employs TRBV5-1 and TRBJ2-7; 8 bases fit TRBD1. The CDR3 DNA reads as TGCGCCAGCAGCTTGGGGGGACAGGACTCCTACGAGCAGTACTTC. This encodes CASSLGGQDSYEQYF.